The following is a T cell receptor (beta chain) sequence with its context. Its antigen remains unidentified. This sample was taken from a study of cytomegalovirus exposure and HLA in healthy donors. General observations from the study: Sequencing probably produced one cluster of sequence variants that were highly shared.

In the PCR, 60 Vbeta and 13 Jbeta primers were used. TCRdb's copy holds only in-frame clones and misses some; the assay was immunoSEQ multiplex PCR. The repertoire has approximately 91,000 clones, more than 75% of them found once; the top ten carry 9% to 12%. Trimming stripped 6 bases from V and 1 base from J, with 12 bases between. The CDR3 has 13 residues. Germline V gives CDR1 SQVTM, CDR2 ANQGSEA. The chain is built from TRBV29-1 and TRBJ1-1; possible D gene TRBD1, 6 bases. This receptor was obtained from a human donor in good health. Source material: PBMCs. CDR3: CSVSVQGNTEAFF. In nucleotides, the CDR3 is TGCAGCGTGAGTGTACAGGGGAACACTGAAGCTTTCTTT.